The rows below give T cell receptor beta chains drawn from one sample of a study of cytomegalovirus exposure and HLA in healthy donors. Repertoires were generated with immunoSEQ multiplex PCR, while TCRdb's copy carries only in-frame clones and drops some. This sample has around 130,000 clones; around 85% occur once, and the top ten carry about 1.8%. The material sequenced was PBMCs. The receptors stem from a boy aged 5-17 years in good health and CMV-seronegative. The CDR3 runs from the conserved cysteine through the conserved F or W. The D gene is left open where the match is weak. Clone size, where shown, is once, few, many, or a class for clones that have expanded.

NA TRBD2 TRBJ2-3 TRBV4-3 TGCGCCAGCAGCCAAGAAGGCGCGGGAGGGCGTACAGATACGCAGTATTTT CASSQEGAGGRTDTQYF
NA TRBD1 TRBJ1-1 TRBV7-6 TGTGCCAGCAGCTTAGAAGGGGACAGGCCGTACACTGAAGCTTTCTTT CASSLEGDRPYTEAFF
NA NA TRBJ1-2 TRBV4-2 TGTGCCAGCAGCCAAGAAACCCGAGCAAACTATGGCTACACCTTC CASSQETRANYGYTF
NA TRBD2 TRBJ2-1 TRBV30 TGTGCCTGGAGTGTAGAGGGGACTCTAGCGGGAGTCTATGAGCAGTTCTTC CAWSVEGTLAGVYEQFF
NA TRBD1 TRBJ2-1 TRBV7-3 TGTGCCAGCAGCCCTAGCCGGGACAGCTACAATGAGCAGTTCTTC CASSPSRDSYNEQFF
few NA TRBJ1-1 TRBV12-5 TGTGCTAGTGGTTTCGGGGGTTACACTGAAGCTTTCTTT CASGFGGYTEAFF
few NA TRBJ1-2 TRBV4-3 TGCGCCAGCAGCCAAGACGCCGGACAGCACTATGGCTACACCTTC CASSQDAGQHYGYTF
NA TRBD2 TRBJ2-1 TRBV7-3 TGTGTCCCTAGCGGGGACTACACCTACAATGAGCAGTTCTTC CVPSGDYTYNEQFF
NA TRBD2 TRBJ2-1 TRBV11-1 TGTGCCAGCAGCTTTGGCGGGAGTGTCTACAATGAGCAGTTCTTC CASSFGGSVYNEQFF
once NA TRBJ2-3 TRBV18 TGTGCCAGCTCACCACTTCCGCTCAGTAGCACAGATACGCAGTATTTT CASSPLPLSSTDTQYF
NA NA TRBJ1-3 TRBV4-2 TGTGCCAGCAGCCAAGATCCCAGGGGCATGGCGGCGGGAAACACCATATATTTT CASSQDPRGMAAGNTIYF
NA TRBD1 TRBJ1-5 TRBV7-8 TGTGCCAGCAGCTTAGGGACAGGGGACGGTCAGCCCCAGCATTTT CASSLGTGDGQPQHF
NA NA TRBJ2-5 TRBV2 TGTGCCAGCATTTCCGGTCCGTGGGAGGAGACCCAGTACTTC CASISGPWEETQYF
NA NA TRBJ2-3 TRBV19 TGTGCCAGTAGTTTAAACACAGATACGCAGTATTTT CASSLNTDTQYF
NA TRBD1 TRBJ1-5 TRBV19 TGTGCCAGTAGCTTCGGACAGGGAGGCAATCAGCCCCAGCATTTT CASSFGQGGNQPQHF
NA TRBD2 TRBJ2-1 TRBV4-2 TGTGCCAGCAGCCAAGATGGGAGCGGGGGACGCAATGAGCAGTTCTTC CASSQDGSGGRNEQFF
few NA TRBJ1-1 TRBV27 TGTGCCAGCAGTTTGACAGGGAACACTGAAGCTTTCTTT CASSLTGNTEAFF
NA TRBD2 TRBJ2-7 TRBV5-6 TGTGCCAGCAGCTTGAGGTTAGCGGGAGCTAGCTCCTACGAGCAGTACTTC CASSLRLAGASSYEQYF
NA NA TRBJ1-4 TRBV6-1 TGTGCCAGCAGAGGACTGAGTGCAACTAATGAAAAACTGTTTTTT CASRGLSATNEKLFF
NA TRBD1 TRBJ1-4 TRBV5-1 TGCGCCAGCAGCTTGGAACAGGGGGGTAATGAAAAACTGTTTTTT CASSLEQGGNEKLFF
NA NA TRBJ2-1 TRBV6-7 TGTGCCAGCAGTACCAAGGGGTCCTACAATGAGCAGTTCTTC CASSTKGSYNEQFF
few TRBD1 TRBJ2-7 TRBV6-7 TGTGCCAGCAGTTACTCGCCCCGGGACAGGGGGCAAGACGAGCAGTACTTC CASSYSPRDRGQDEQYF
NA TRBD1 TRBJ2-5 TRBV27 TGTGCCAGCAGTTTAAAACAGGGGGCTGGTCGAGAGACCCAGTACTTC CASSLKQGAGRETQYF
NA TRBD1 TRBJ2-7 TRBV19 TGTGCCAGTAGTAGCCCTGGACAGGGGCCCTACGAGCAGTACTTC CASSSPGQGPYEQYF
few TRBD1 TRBJ2-7 TRBV7-7 TGTGCTAGCAGCTCGGGACAGGGGTCCTACGAGCAGTACTTC CASSSGQGSYEQYF
NA NA TRBJ1-6 TRBV4-3 TGCGCCAGCAGCCAAACGAGCTCCTATAATTCACCCCCCCACTTT CASSQTSSYNSPPHF
once TRBD1 TRBJ2-5 TRBV18 TGTGCCAGCTCACCACCGGACAGGGCAGAGACCCAGTACTTC CASSPPDRAETQYF
NA TRBD2 TRBJ2-7 TRBV18 TGTGCCAGCTCACCGTTACTAGCGTCAAGCTCCTACGAGCAGTACTTC CASSPLLASSSYEQYF
NA TRBD2 TRBJ2-2 TRBV7-2 TGTGCCAGCAGGAACCGGGGGGGTAGTACCGGGGAGCTGTTTTTT CASRNRGGSTGELFF
NA NA TRBJ2-3 TRBV5-1 TGCGCCAGCAGCTTGGCGAGGGCTGGGGCAGATACGCAGTATTTT CASSLARAGADTQYF
NA TRBD1 TRBJ1-2 TRBV7-9 TGTGCCAGCAGCTCCCCACCCGGACAGGGCTATGGCTACACCTTC CASSSPPGQGYGYTF
NA NA TRBJ1-2 TRBV15 TGTGCCACCAGCAGAGATTCGGGAAAGCAGGGCTACACCTTC CATSRDSGKQGYTF
NA NA TRBJ2-3 TRBV18 TGTGCCAGCTCATCAGATAGCACAGATACGCAGTATTTT CASSSDSTDTQYF
NA NA TRBJ2-2 TRBV4-3 TGCGCCAGCAGCCGACCCCTCCGTCGGTTTGTGGGGGCCCCTTCCGGGGAGCTGTTTTTT CASSRPLRRFVGAPSGELFF
NA TRBD2 TRBJ2-7 TRBV30 TGTGCCTGGAGTGCTGGGCTAGCGGGCTACGAGCAGTACTTC CAWSAGLAGYEQYF
once NA TRBJ1-3 TRBV7-7 TGTGCCAGCAGCCTCTCGGGCTCTGGAAACACCATATATTTT CASSLSGSGNTIYF
NA NA TRBJ2-3 TRBV5-1 TGCGCCAGCAGCTCACCTCAGGGGCCCCAGGGGTTATACACAGATACGCAGTATTTT CASSSPQGPQGLYTDTQYF
NA NA TRBJ2-5 TRBV5-1 TGCGCCAGCAGCTTCGGACAGTACCAAGAGACCCAGTACTTC CASSFGQYQETQYF
NA TRBD1 TRBJ2-1 TRBV27 TGTGCCAGCAGGTCCGGGACAGACTTTTTCTTC CASRSGTDFFF
NA NA TRBJ2-3 TRBV15 TGTGCCACCAGCAGAGGCAGCGTCACAGATACGCAGTATTTT CATSRGSVTDTQYF
NA TRBD2 TRBJ2-7 TRBV11-3 TGTGCCAGCAGCCCGACTAGCGGGGGATTCGGAGAGCAGTACTTC CASSPTSGGFGEQYF
NA TRBD2 TRBJ2-3 TRBV7-2 TGTGCCAGCAGCTTAGCGCTAGCGGGGGGGCCAGCAGATACGCAGTATTTT CASSLALAGGPADTQYF
NA TRBD1 TRBJ1-1 TRBV7-3 TGTGCCAGCAGCAGCGACAGGGGGAGCACTGAAGCTTTCTTT CASSSDRGSTEAFF
NA NA TRBJ2-2 TRBV4-3 TGCGCCAGCAGGGCAGGGACAAACACCGGGGAGCTGTTTTTT CASRAGTNTGELFF
NA TRBD2 TRBJ2-7 TRBV4-3 TGCGCCAGCAGCCAATTAGCGGGTAGCTCCTACGAGCAGTACTTC CASSQLAGSSYEQYF
NA NA TRBJ2-1 TRBV4-3 TGCGCCAGCAGCCATCCTACCCCGCTAGCATCTGAGCAGTTCTTC CASSHPTPLASEQFF
NA TRBD2 TRBJ2-1 TRBV7-9 TGTGCCAGCAGCTTAGCGGTAGCGGGAGGTCGGCGATCCTACAATGAGCAGTTCTTC CASSLAVAGGRRSYNEQFF
NA TRBD1 TRBJ1-1 TRBV18 TGTGCCAGCTCACCCCGAACACCGGGACAGGGGGCTCGCACTGAAGCTTTCTTT CASSPRTPGQGARTEAFF
NA NA TRBJ1-2 TRBV7-8 TGTGCCAGCAGCTTGGGAGGGGTGTTTGGCTACACCTTC CASSLGGVFGYTF
NA NA TRBJ1-1 TRBV30 TGTGCCTGGAGTGTCAGGGGCGCTGGGTACACTGAAGCTTTCTTT CAWSVRGAGYTEAFF